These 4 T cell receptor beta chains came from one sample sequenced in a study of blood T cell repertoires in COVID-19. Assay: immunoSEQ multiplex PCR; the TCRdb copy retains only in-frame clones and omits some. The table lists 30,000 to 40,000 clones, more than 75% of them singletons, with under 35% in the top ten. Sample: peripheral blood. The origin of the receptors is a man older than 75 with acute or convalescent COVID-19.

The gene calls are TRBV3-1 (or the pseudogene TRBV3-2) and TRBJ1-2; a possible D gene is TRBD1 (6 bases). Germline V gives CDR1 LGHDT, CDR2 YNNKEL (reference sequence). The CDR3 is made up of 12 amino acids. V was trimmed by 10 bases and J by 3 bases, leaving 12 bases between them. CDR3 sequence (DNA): TGTGCCACCCAGGGGAAGGACTATGGCTACACCTTC. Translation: CATQGKDYGYTF.

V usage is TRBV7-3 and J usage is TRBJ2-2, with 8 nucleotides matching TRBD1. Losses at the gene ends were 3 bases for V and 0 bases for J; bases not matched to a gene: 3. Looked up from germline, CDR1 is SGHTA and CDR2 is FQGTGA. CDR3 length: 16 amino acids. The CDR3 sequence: CASSLAGQANTGELFF. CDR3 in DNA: TGTGCCAGCAGCTTGGCGGGACAGGCGAACACCGGGGAGCTGTTTTTT.

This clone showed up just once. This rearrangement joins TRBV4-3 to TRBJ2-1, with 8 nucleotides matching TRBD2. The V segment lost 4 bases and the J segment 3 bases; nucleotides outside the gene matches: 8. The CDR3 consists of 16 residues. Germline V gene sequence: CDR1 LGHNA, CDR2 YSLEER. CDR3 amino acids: CASSPAGRGGYNEQFF. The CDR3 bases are TGCGCCAGCAGCCCCGCCGGGAGGGGCGGCTACAATGAGCAGTTCTTC.

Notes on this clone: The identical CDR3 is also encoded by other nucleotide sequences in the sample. The CDR3 region is CASSLGTATDTQYF. CDR3 bases: TGCGCCAGCAGCCTAGGGACAGCCACAGATACGCAGTATTTT. The V and J genes are TRBV5-1 and TRBJ2-3; TRBD1 agrees at 7 bases. V lost 4 bases and J lost 2; bases outside the gene matches: 4. The CDR3 extends over 14 amino acids. The germline V gene has CDR1 SGHRS and CDR2 YFSETQ.